This TCR beta chain was sequenced for a study of response to subunit inactivated influenza vaccine. Notes on the study in general: There was a suggestion from the authors that each seasonal influenza vaccination recruits few new T cells.

Germline CDR1 is LGHNA and CDR2 is YSLEER. This CDR3 is 13 amino acids long. Trimming left V 0 bases short and J 7 bases short, with 7 bases between. Only a few counts were recorded for this clonotype. As yet, its antigen is unknown. Each CDR3 protein gets one entry after TCRdb re-called the RT-PCR reads with MiXCR. The sample contains 400,000 to 650,000 distinct CDR3 sequences, roughly 7.9% of which appear only once. This clonotype originated in a man between 50 and 75 years old who received an inactivated influenza vaccine. This material consisted of PBMCs from blood, taken around 25 months after vaccination. The J gene is TRBJ2-4, the V gene TRBV4-3; D unclear. CDR3 loop: CASSQDRWNIQYF. The CDR3 bases are TGCGCCAGCAGCCAAGATCGGTGGAACATTCAGTACTTC.